This T cell receptor (beta chain) was retrieved from a study of blood T cell repertoires in COVID-19 (dated by TCRdb to between 2020 and 2021). For context, the study as a whole: Collaborator samples came from the United States, Italy and Spain and covered acute and convalescent phases of COVID-19. The repertoires were made available in a free public database intended to serve as a resource for research on the immune response to SARS-CoV-2. Samples came from the ongoing ImmuneRACE study (first 160 participants) plus 1,254 subjects from 6 global collaborators. HLA class I and class II types, where available, came from metadata supplied by the sample provider rather than from assay-based typing. Sample metadata almost always included a de-identified subject ID, COVID-19 status, age in years and sex. The prospective study material was composed of cDNA or gDNA derived from T cells, B-cell-depleted T cells, or PBMCs. Deeply sampled blood TCRbeta repertoires from subjects exposed to, actively infected with, or recovered from COVID-19 were included in the dataset. Here is what the overall study found, with its caveats: How much clinical and demographic metadata was included differed by source and by participant, and the metadata was provided uncurated.

The immunoSEQ Assay, a bias-controlled multiplex PCR, was used to amplify TCRbeta CDR3 regions from genomic DNA. The published analysis was carried out like this. The number of nucleated cells in each sample was estimated by amplification of reference gene primers within the assay. To quantify the absolute abundance of each unique TCRbeta CDR3 rearrangement, sequence reads were collapsed and filtered. Productive Simpson clonality was computed per sample as the square root of Simpson's diversity index over productive rearrangements. In its TCRdb copy, this immuneACCESS table keeps in-frame sequences only and misses some clones. Where compared with another copy, unresolved V genes explain less than half of these, and the others have no known cause. The V and J calls and clone size are taken from that table; D and trimming were inferred from the DNA. Present in this sample are fewer than 350,000 clones, 81% of which were seen just once. The top ten clones comprise around 3.2% of the sample.

The collaborating institutions used their own protocols to collect whole blood in K2EDTA tubes. For TCRbeta analysis, collaborator samples were shipped as frozen whole blood, as isolated PBMCs, or as DNA extracted from either sample type. Cut back by 2 bases and 5 bases, the V and J ends lie 10 bases apart. The CDR3, from cysteine to phenylalanine, totals 14 residues. Only the CDR3 portion is preserved as DNA: 42 bases, with reading frame beginning at the first base. Per the germline V gene (reference sequence), LGHDT is the CDR1 and YNNKEL is the CDR2. To note about this clone: No antigen is known for it. No base qualities exist here, and no much larger clone lies one base off it.

The sequenced sample consisted of peripheral blood. This TCR came from a woman aged 60 to 75 with active or convalescent COVID-19. This chain is built from TRBV3-1 (or the pseudogene TRBV3-2) and TRBJ1-5; TRBD1 is a possible D gene, resting on 5 matching bases. The CDR3 loop reads CASSQLLGDQPQHF. The DNA sequence is as follows: TGTGCCAGCAGCCAACTTCTAGGGGATCAGCCCCAGCATTTT.